The rows below give T cell receptor beta chains drawn from one sample of a study of technical replicates of blood from a handful of donors. Profiling relied on immunoSEQ multiplex PCR, and the TCRdb table lists in-frame clones only, not all of them. The sample has about 80,000 clones, around 94% seen once. The sample taken for sequencing was T cells isolated from PBMCs. The receptors originated from a human donor in good health. CDR3s include the opening cysteine and the closing phenylalanine or tryptophan. Each record gives: J gene, V gene, clone size, D gene, CDR3 protein, CDR3 DNA. A D gene is named only where the DNA matches it firmly. Not all rows give a size; the values are once, few, many and, for expanded clones, a class.

TRBJ1-3 | TRBV20-1 | - | - | CSAKWTDTIYF | TGCAGTGCCAAATGGACAGACACCATATATTTT
TRBJ2-1 | TRBV7-3 | - | - | CASSLRPPGAYNEQFF | TGTGCCAGCAGCTTAAGGCCGCCAGGGGCATACAATGAGCAGTTCTTC
TRBJ2-2 | TRBV11-2 | - | - | CASSLQRGTGELFF | TGTGCCAGCAGCCTTCAACGGGGCACCGGGGAGCTGTTTTTT
TRBJ1-2 | TRBV27 | - | TRBD1 | CASSPGGVFGYTF | TGTGCCAGCAGTCCAGGGGGTGTTTTTGGCTACACCTTC
TRBJ2-3 | TRBV9 | - | TRBD1 | CASSRVPVAGGAGDTQYF | TGTGCCAGCAGTCGGGTACCGGTGGCAGGGGGCGCGGGAGATACGCAGTATTTT
TRBJ2-1 | TRBV5-6 | - | TRBD2 | CASFPVGGRYNEQFF | TGTGCCAGCTTCCCCGTGGGCGGGAGGTATAATGAGCAGTTCTTC
TRBJ1-1 | TRBV5-6 | - | TRBD1 | CASSSLSRGLEAFF | TGTGCCAGCAGCTCTCTATCCAGGGGGCTTGAAGCTTTCTTT
TRBJ2-1 | TRBV9 | - | TRBD2 | CASSVGSGRKDEQFF | TGTGCCAGCAGCGTAGGTAGCGGGAGAAAGGATGAGCAGTTCTTC
TRBJ2-2 | TRBV18 | - | TRBD1 | CASSPTGQGAGELFF | TGTGCCAGCTCACCTACGGGACAGGGTGCCGGGGAGCTGTTTTTT
TRBJ2-2 | TRBV7-2 | - | - | CASSLLPFLQGRVPGELFF | TGTGCCAGCAGCTTACTCCCCTTCTTGCAGGGGCGGGTCCCCGGGGAGCTGTTTTTT
TRBJ2-1 | TRBV6-1 | - | TRBD2 | CASSGTSGRSQGSYNEQFF | TGTGCCAGCAGTGGGACTAGCGGGAGGAGTCAGGGCTCCTACAATGAGCAGTTCTTC
TRBJ2-3 | TRBV6-1 | - | TRBD2 | CASSGSGRADTQYF | TGTGCCAGCAGTGGTAGCGGGAGAGCCGATACGCAGTATTTT
TRBJ1-3 | TRBV9 | - | - | CASSPEVRPGNTIYF | TGTGCCAGCAGCCCCGAGGTCAGACCTGGAAACACCATATATTTT
TRBJ2-2 | TRBV21-1 | once | - | CASSNGTANTGELFF | TGTGCCAGCAGCAACGGGACAGCGAACACCGGGGAGCTGTTTTTT
TRBJ2-5 | TRBV29-1 | - | - | CSATPDSIESQYF | TGCAGCGCGACTCCGGACAGTATAGAGAGCCAGTACTTC
TRBJ1-1 | TRBV6-5 | - | TRBD1 | CASSYSPGTGVTEAFF | TGTGCCAGCAGTTACTCTCCGGGGACAGGGGTCACTGAAGCTTTCTTT
TRBJ2-7 | TRBV30 | - | TRBD2 | CAWSVTGGSEQYF | TGTGCCTGGAGTGTAACGGGAGGTAGCGAGCAGTACTTC
TRBJ2-7 | TRBV27 | once | TRBD1 | CASWAGGTYEQYF | TGTGCCAGCTGGGCAGGGGGAACCTACGAGCAGTACTTC
TRBJ2-7 | TRBV27 | - | - | CASSLADVGPSEQYF | TGTGCCAGCAGTTTAGCTGATGTGGGGCCCTCCGAGCAGTACTTC
TRBJ2-7 | TRBV5-1 | - | - | CASSLAHGGKDYEQYF | TGCGCCAGCAGCTTGGCCCACGGCGGAAAAGACTACGAGCAGTACTTC
TRBJ1-1 | TRBV9 | once | - | CASSVNPKTGNTEAFF | TGTGCCAGCAGCGTAAACCCGAAGACAGGGAACACTGAAGCTTTCTTT
TRBJ1-1 | TRBV28 | - | - | CASSFFRANTEAFF | TGTGCCAGCAGTTTCTTCAGGGCGAACACTGAAGCTTTCTTT
TRBJ2-3 | TRBV7-2 | - | - | CASSLVRLTSTDTQYF | TGTGCCAGCAGCTTAGTGCGGCTAACTAGCACAGATACGCAGTATTTT
TRBJ2-3 | TRBV18 | once | TRBD1 | CASSPGQVQDTQYF | TGTGCCAGCTCACCAGGACAGGTACAAGATACGCAGTATTTT
TRBJ1-2 | TRBV28 | - | TRBD1 | CASSLSFRDRQLYGYTF | TGTGCCAGCAGCCTATCCTTCCGGGACAGGCAACTCTATGGCTACACCTTC
TRBJ2-3 | TRBV5-1 | - | - | CASSLEGGIPDTQYF | TGCGCCAGCAGCTTGGAAGGCGGGATTCCAGATACGCAGTATTTT
TRBJ2-7 | TRBV4-1 | - | - | CASSQGPDSQYEQYF | TGCGCCAGCAGCCAAGGCCCGGACAGCCAGTACGAGCAGTACTTC
TRBJ2-7 | TRBV13 | - | TRBD2 | CASSPGTSGSYEQYF | TGTGCCAGCAGTCCCGGGACTAGCGGGTCCTACGAGCAGTACTTC
TRBJ2-7 | TRBV30 | - | - | CAWSSGRGSYEQYF | TGTGCCTGGAGTTCCGGGAGAGGCTCCTACGAGCAGTACTTC
TRBJ1-2 | TRBV5-1 | - | - | CASSSLPGQQDGYTF | TGCGCCAGCAGCTCATTACCGGGACAACAAGATGGCTACACCTTC
TRBJ2-2 | TRBV10-1 | - | TRBD2 | CASSESGRAGELFF | TGCGCCAGCAGTGAGAGCGGGAGGGCCGGGGAGCTGTTTTTT
TRBJ2-1 | TRBV6-1 | - | TRBD1 | CASSEGQGAFYNEQFF | TGTGCCAGCAGTGAAGGACAGGGGGCCTTCTACAATGAGCAGTTCTTC
TRBJ2-1 | TRBV7-8 | - | TRBD2 | CASSLRLAGEGEQFF | TGTGCCAGCAGCTTAAGACTAGCGGGAGAGGGTGAGCAGTTCTTC
TRBJ2-2 | TRBV28 | - | - | CATQGSGELFF | TGTGCCACCCAGGGTTCCGGGGAGCTGTTTTTT
TRBJ1-1 | TRBV15 | - | - | CATSRDQGRTEAFF | TGTGCCACCAGCAGAGATCAGGGTAGAACTGAAGCTTTCTTT
TRBJ2-1 | TRBV20-1 | - | - | CSARPYNEQFF | TGCAGTGCTAGACCTTACAATGAGCAGTTCTTC
TRBJ1-4 | TRBV10-1 | - | - | CASSESRGQGEKLFF | TGCGCCAGCAGTGAGTCGCGGGGCCAAGGGGAAAAACTGTTTTTT
TRBJ2-3 | TRBV11-2 | - | TRBD1 | CASSLGTGLTDTQYF | TGTGCCAGCAGCTTAGGGACAGGGTTAACAGATACGCAGTATTTT
TRBJ2-1 | TRBV9 | - | TRBD2 | CASSHSGSSYNEQFF | TGTGCCAGCAGCCATAGCGGGAGTTCCTACAATGAGCAGTTCTTC
TRBJ2-3 | TRBV5-1 | - | - | CASSLAGAGTDTQYF | TGCGCCAGCAGCTTGGCAGGGGCGGGCACAGATACGCAGTATTTT
TRBJ2-7 | TRBV7-9 | - | TRBD2 | CASSSWREGLYEQYF | TGTGCCAGCAGCTCCTGGCGGGAGGGTCTCTACGAGCAGTACTTC
TRBJ1-1 | TRBV9 | few | - | CASSVPGTEAFF | TGTGCCAGCAGCGTCCCCGGGACTGAAGCTTTCTTT
TRBJ1-1 | TRBV5-4 | - | TRBD1 | CASSSGQGALGTEAFF | TGTGCCAGCAGCTCGGGACAGGGGGCTTTGGGCACTGAAGCTTTCTTT
TRBJ2-2 | TRBV9 | - | TRBD2 | CASSPGTSGKVNTGELFF | TGTGCCAGCAGCCCAGGGACTAGCGGGAAAGTTAACACCGGGGAGCTGTTTTTT
TRBJ2-7 | TRBV28 | - | - | CASSLGGRYYEQYF | TGTGCCAGCAGTTTAGGGGGGAGGTACTACGAGCAGTACTTC
TRBJ1-3 | TRBV11-3 | once | TRBD1 | CASSYQGGSGNTIYF | TGTGCCAGCAGTTACCAGGGGGGCTCTGGAAACACCATATATTTT
TRBJ2-1 | TRBV5-6 | - | - | CASAFSENEQFF | TGTGCCAGCGCGTTTAGTGAGAATGAGCAGTTCTTC
TRBJ2-1 | TRBV9 | - | TRBD2 | CASSVDTSGYYNEQFF | TGTGCCAGCAGCGTAGATACTAGCGGATATTACAATGAGCAGTTCTTC
TRBJ2-1 | TRBV25-1 | - | - | CASSFSFGDNEQFF | TGTGCCAGCAGTTTTAGCTTTGGAGACAATGAGCAGTTCTTC